These 21 T cell receptor beta chains share one sample of origin, sequenced in a study of blood T cell repertoires in COVID-19 (dated by TCRdb to about 2020). The library was generated by the immunoSEQ multiplex PCR assay. The clones in this table, taken by TCRdb from immuneACCESS, are in-frame only. Not every clone is retained; where verified, under half of the shortfall comes from an unresolved V gene, and the cause of the rest is unknown. Recorded for this sample are under 350,000 clones; approximately 83% of them occurred a single time. The biggest ten clones account for more than 10% of the sample. Sequenced sample: peripheral blood. The receptors stem from a human donor in a cohort sampled during active COVID-19.

This clone was seen a single time. DNA of the CDR3: TGTGCCATCAGTGACCTCAAGGGGGGGGACGAGCAGTACTTC. Its protein product is CAISDLKGGDEQYF. The gene calls are TRBV10-3 and TRBJ2-7, with D possibly TRBD2 on 7 matching bases. The CDR3 sequence is 14 residues long. CDR1 is ENHRY and CDR2 is SYGVKD in the germline V gene. V lost 3 bases and J lost 5, with 14 bases in between.

The chain recombines TRBV7-9 with TRBJ2-7, with a weak D call TRBD1 (5 bases). This CDR3 has 14 amino acids. Trimming stripped 3 bases from V and 3 bases from J, with 12 bases between. The V gene's germline CDR1 is SEHNR and CDR2 FQNEAQ (reference sequence). This chain's CDR3 is CASSLGRSIYEQYF. As DNA, the CDR3 is TGTGCCAGCAGCTTGGGGCGGTCTATCTACGAGCAGTACTTC.

The chain has TRBV18 and TRBJ1-5; no firm D call. Germline V lookup: CDR1 KGHSH, CDR2 LQKENI. V lost 2 bases and J lost 4, with 6 bases in between. The CDR3 is 13 amino acids. The CDR3 DNA is TGTGCCAGCTCACCAGCCCAGAATCAGCCCCAGCATTTT. Encoded protein: CASSPAQNQPQHF.

V and J are TRBV2 and TRBJ2-1, with 8 nucleotides matching TRBD1. The germline V gene has CDR1 SNHLY and CDR2 FYNNEI. J gave up 6 bases and V 4 bases, and 5 bases lay outside the gene matches. There are 14 residues in the CDR3. DNA for the CDR3: TGTGCCAGCAGTGTTCAGGGGGCCCCCAATGAGCAGTTCTTC. Its translation is CASSVQGAPNEQFF.

The rearrangement uses TRBV28 and TRBJ1-5; 7 bases are shared with TRBD1. The CDR3 is made up of 20 amino acids. Losses at the gene ends were 6 bases for V and 0 bases for J; bases not matched to a gene: 20. Germline V gene data show CDR1 as MDHEN and CDR2 as SYDVKM. The CDR3 here is CASRGLRDRLFYNSNQPQHF. The DNA for the CDR3 is TGTGCCAGCAGGGGACTCCGGGACAGATTATTTTATAATAGCAATCAGCCCCAGCATTTT.

In its sample, this clone was seen a few times. The J gene is TRBJ2-5, the V gene TRBV2, with 10 bases lining up with TRBD1. The V and J ends lost 5 bases and 4 bases, in that order; junction bases with no gene match: 1. The CDR3 spans 13 residues. The germline V gene has CDR1 SNHLY and CDR2 FYNNEI. CDR3 sequence reads: CASSRDRGETQYF. The CDR3 bases are TGTGCCAGCAGTCGGGACAGGGGAGAGACCCAGTACTTC.

This clone was observed once. J is TRBJ1-5 and V is TRBV19, with 8 bases aligning to TRBD1. CDR3 length: 15 residues. The V segment lost 2 bases and the J segment 2 bases; nucleotides outside the gene matches: 2. Germline V gene lookup returns CDR1 LNHDA and CDR2 SQIVND (reference sequence). The CDR3: CASSITGGGNQPQHF. The CDR3 DNA follows: TGTGCCAGTAGTATAACAGGGGGTGGCAATCAGCCCCAGCATTTT.

The V gene is TRBV29-1, the J gene TRBJ1-1; a possible D gene is TRBD1 (5 bases). The V gene lost 2 bases and the J gene lost 8 bases, with 9 bases spanning the gap. There are 11 residues in the CDR3. The germline CDR1 and CDR2 sequences are SQVTM and ANQGSEA. CDR3 in DNA: TGCAGCGTTGAATCGACAGCAGAAGCTTTCTTT. Translated: CSVESTAEAFF. Combining the CDR3 with reference TRBV29-1 and TRBJ1-1 gives the whole variable domain SAVISQKPSRDICQRGTSLTIQCQVDSQVTMMFWYRQQPGQSLTLIATANQGSEATYESGFVIDKFPISRPNLTFSTLTVSNMSPEDSSIYLCSVESTAEAFFGQGTRLTVV.

The chain uses TRBV19 and TRBJ2-2, with 7 bases fitting TRBD2. CDR1 and CDR2 from the germline V gene are LNHDA and SQIVND (reference sequence). Trimming cost V 5 bases and J 10 bases; bases outside gene matches: 16. The CDR3 runs to 16 residues. The DNA of the CDR3 is TGTGCCAGTAGTGACGGAGTGACTAGCTTTACGAAGGAGCTGTTTTTT. Translating gives CASSDGVTSFTKELFF.

The chain carries TRBV11-2 and TRBJ2-3, with 12 bases identical to TRBD2. Germline V gene data show CDR1 as SGHAT and CDR2 as FQNNGV. This CDR3 has 16 residues. V lost 5 bases to trimming and J lost 3 bases; unmatched junction nucleotides: 6. The DNA of the CDR3 is TGTGCCAGCAGCCCAGAACTAGCGGGAGGTACAGATACGCAGTATTTT. Translation: CASSPELAGGTDTQYF.

The chain is built from TRBV5-5 and TRBJ2-3, with TRBD2 matching 15 bases. Trimming removed 4 bases from V and 2 bases from J; junction bases left unmatched: 5. Germline V gives CDR1 SGHKS, CDR2 YYEKEE (reference sequence). The CDR3 totals 17 residues. In nucleotides, the CDR3 is TGTGCCAGCAGCGTCGGGACTAGCGGGAGGTCCACAGATACGCAGTATTTT. This translates into CASSVGTSGRSTDTQYF.

V gene TRBV5-1 combines with J gene TRBJ2-6; D not resolved. Germline V gene data show CDR1 as SGHRS and CDR2 as YFSETQ. The V and J ends lost 4 bases and 0 bases respectively, with 11 bases between them. This CDR3 region has 16 residues. The CDR3 DNA reads TGCGCCAGCAGCGCCTCCCCCGGCTCTGGGGCCAACGTCCTGACTTTC. Residues: CASSASPGSGANVLTF.

This clone was counted a single time. The chain is built from TRBV7-3 and TRBJ1-1; a possible D gene is TRBD1 (5 bases). V was clipped by 0 bases and J by 5 bases, with 7 bases between them. In germline, CDR1 is SGHTA, CDR2 FQGTGA. This CDR3 is 13 amino acids long. CDR3 in DNA: TGTGCCAGCAGCTTAACGGCAGGGACTGAAGCTTTCTTT. Residues: CASSLTAGTEAFF. Together with reference TRBV7-3 and TRBJ1-1, the CDR3 gives the full variable domain: GAGVSQTPSNKVTEKGKYVELRCDPISGHTALYWYRQSLGQGPEFLIYFQGTGAADDSGLPNDRFFAVRPEGSVSTLKIQRTERGDSAVYLCASSLTAGTEAFFGQGTRLTVV.

J is TRBJ2-2 and V is TRBV5-1; 8 bases align to TRBD1. The CDR3 runs to 15 residues. The germline V gene encodes CDR1 SGHRS and CDR2 YFSETQ. V was clipped by 7 bases and J by 4 bases; unmatched bases: 9. CDR3 sequence reads: CASGVQGASTGELFF. The CDR3 DNA is TGCGCCAGCGGAGTCCAGGGGGCGAGCACCGGGGAGCTGTTTTTT.

This clone has just one count. The chain combines TRBV27 with TRBJ2-1; 9 bases are a match to TRBD2. The germline CDR1 and CDR2 sequences are MNHEY and SMNVEV (reference sequence). The trim removed 2 bases at V and 8 bases at J, leaving 13 bases unmatched. CDR3 length: 17 residues. CDR3 sequence (DNA): TGTGCCAGCAGTTTAACCCTACTAGCGGGTGGGTTCGATGAGCAGTTCTTC. This sequence encodes CASSLTLLAGGFDEQFF.

The gene calls are TRBV10-3 and TRBJ2-1; the D is unclear. This CDR3 region has 13 residues. Trimming took 4 bases from V and 7 from J, leaving 11 bases between them. Per the germline V gene, CDR1 is ENHRY and CDR2 is SYGVKD. The CDR3 nucleotides are TGTGCCATCAGTGTTGAGCGTCTTAATGAGCAGTTCTTC. This codes for CAISVERLNEQFF.

The chain links TRBV19 to TRBJ2-2, with 7 positions matching TRBD2. CDR1 is LNHDA and CDR2 is SQIVND in the germline V gene (reference sequence). V trimming: 5 bases; J trimming: 3 bases; junction bases outside the gene matches: 15. This CDR3 contains 18 residues. The CDR3 DNA is TGTGCCAGTAGTGCCGGGACTACCCGAGCCAGGGACACCGGGGAGCTGTTTTTT. It specifies CASSAGTTRARDTGELFF.

About this clone itself: This CDR3 is also generated by other DNA sequences in the sample. The chain combines TRBV7-8 with TRBJ2-1, with D tentatively TRBD2 (6 bases). Trimming removed 1 base at V and 6 bases at J, with 7 bases between. This CDR3 contains 13 residues. The V gene's germline CDR1 is SGHVS and CDR2 FQNEAQ. This CDR3 is CASSLGLVNEQFF. DNA of the CDR3: TGTGCCAGCAGCTTAGGACTAGTCAATGAGCAGTTCTTC.

This rearrangement joins TRBV2 to TRBJ1-3; 11 nucleotides match TRBD1. J gave up 1 base and V 6 bases, and 2 bases lay outside the gene matches. The CDR3 is made up of 15 amino acids. CDR1 SNHLY and CDR2 FYNNEI come from the germline V gene. For the CDR3, the DNA is TGTGCCAGCAGGGGACAGGGGGTGTCTGGAAACACCATATATTTT. It specifies CASRGQGVSGNTIYF.

The J gene is TRBJ1-5, the V gene TRBV24-1; D possibly corresponds to TRBD1 (6 bases). The CDR3 is 18 amino acids. V was pared by 9 bases and J by 2 bases, with 25 bases between. Germline lookup yields CDR1 KGHDR and CDR2 SFDVKD. Here the CDR3 DNA reads TGTGCCACCGCGTTCGGGAGGAGGGGGGGATCGGGCAATCAGCCCCAGCATTTT. This translates into CATAFGRRGGSGNQPQHF.

The chain joins TRBV19 to TRBJ1-4; 7 bases are a match to TRBD1. Germline V gene lookup returns CDR1 LNHDA and CDR2 SQIVND (reference sequence). The CDR3 length is 14 residues. Losses at the gene ends were 9 bases for V and 3 bases for J; bases not matched to a gene: 7. CDR3 in amino acids: CASLAGTANEKLFF. The CDR3 nucleotides are TGTGCCAGCCTAGCCGGGACAGCTAATGAAAAACTGTTTTTT.